This entry lists 20 T cell receptor beta chains sequenced from one sample in a study of blood T cell dynamics during melanoma immunotherapy. Time point indicated: week 3, after first cycle of checkpoint inhibitor. Repertoires were generated with immunoSEQ multiplex PCR, while TCRdb's copy carries only in-frame clones and drops some. Altogether roughly 30,000 clones are present, roughly 83% being singletons, with the ten largest covering about 9.4%. Sequences were derived from blood, sampled from a patient treated with checkpoint blockade. The receptors shown here come from a human donor with melanoma.

V and J are TRBV18 and TRBJ1-3; D perhaps matches TRBD1 (6 bases). Germline V gene lookup returns CDR1 KGHSH and CDR2 LQKENI. The V end lost 0 bases, the J end lost 5 bases, and 14 bases lay between the germline ends. The CDR3 is made up of 16 amino acids. Here the CDR3 reads CASSPPSTGIRNTIYF. The CDR3 DNA sequence: TGTGCCAGCTCACCACCGAGCACAGGGATACGAAACACCATATATTTT.

The chain's CDR3 is CAISESSGLGGSPLHF. The CDR3 DNA reads TGTGCCATCAGTGAGTCGTCAGGATTAGGGGGTTCACCCCTCCACTTT. The genes are TRBV10-3 and TRBJ1-6; maybe TRBD1 (6 bases). Germline CDR1 is ENHRY and CDR2 is SYGVKD. V was shortened by 0 bases and J by 9 bases, with 15 bases between the two germline ends. CDR3 size: 16 residues.

The V call is TRBV2, the J call TRBJ1-1; the D gene is possibly TRBD1 (5 bases). This CDR3 spans 15 amino acids. V lost 8 bases and J lost 5, with 21 bases in between. CDR1 is SNHLY and CDR2 is FYNNEI in the germline V gene. The CDR3 reads CASLGDGARGTEAFF. CDR3 DNA: TGTGCCAGCTTGGGGGATGGGGCCCGGGGGACTGAAGCTTTCTTT.

The chain carries TRBV9 and TRBJ2-5; 10 bases agree with TRBD2. Germline lookup yields CDR1 SGDLS and CDR2 YYNGEE. Trimming cost V 3 bases and J 2 bases; bases outside gene matches: 10. The CDR3 spans 17 residues. CDR3 loop: CASSGEIGTSEQETQYF. CDR3 DNA: TGTGCCAGCAGCGGAGAGATTGGGACTAGCGAACAAGAGACCCAGTACTTC.

The sample holds a few counts of this clone. The chain couples TRBV5-1 to TRBJ1-1; D uncertain. CDR3 size: 15 residues. V lost 0 bases and J lost 2, with 11 bases in between. CDR1 is SGHRS, CDR2 YFSETQ, per germline. The CDR3 protein is CASSLDPGLNTEAFF. CDR3 bases: TGCGCCAGCAGCTTGGATCCTGGACTCAACACTGAAGCTTTCTTT.

The chain couples TRBV28 to TRBJ1-1; no clear D gene. The CDR3 spans 16 residues. V was cut by 2 bases and J by 6 bases, with 19 bases left in between. Germline loops: CDR1 MDHEN, CDR2 SYDVKM. Here the CDR3 reads CASSLKTTLRISEAFF. CDR3 DNA: TGTGCCAGCAGTTTAAAAACGACCCTTCGGATCTCTGAAGCTTTCTTT.

The chain uses TRBV27 and TRBJ2-6; a weak D match, TRBD1 (6 bases). This CDR3 comprises 15 residues. Germline V gene data show CDR1 as MNHEY and CDR2 as SMNVEV (reference sequence). V dropped 3 bases and J dropped 4 bases, with 10 bases sitting between them. CDR3 sequence (DNA): TGTGCCAGCAGTTTTCAGGGGTCGGGGGCCAACGTCCTGACTTTC. Its translation: CASSFQGSGANVLTF. Filled out from reference TRBV27 and TRBJ2-6, the complete variable domain reads EAQVTQNPRYLITVTGKKLTVTCSQNMNHEYMSWYRQDPGLGLRQIYYSMNVEVTDKGDVPEGYKVSRKEKRNFPLILESPSPNQTSLYFCASSFQGSGANVLTFGAGSRLTVL.

This chain connects TRBV9 to TRBJ2-3; 11 bases match TRBD2. Germline V CDR1 and CDR2: SGDLS, YYNGEE. This CDR3 is 18 amino acids long. V trimming: 0 bases; J trimming: 1 base; junction bases outside the gene matches: 7. CDR3 DNA sequence: TGTGCCAGCAGCGTAGCCCAACTAGCGGGGGCTGGCACAGATACGCAGTATTTT. Protein sequence: CASSVAQLAGAGTDTQYF.

This chain connects TRBV6-1 to TRBJ2-4; D might be TRBD2 (6 bases). The CDR3 runs 13 residues. V shed 3 bases and J shed 7 bases, with 10 bases lying between them. Germline loops: CDR1 MNHNS, CDR2 SASEGT. The CDR3 DNA is TGTGCCAGCAGTGAGCCGGGGAGGAACATTCAGTACTTC. The encoded protein is CASSEPGRNIQYF.

The J gene is TRBJ1-1, the V gene TRBV6-1; 7 bases fit TRBD1. Trimming took 4 bases from V and 4 from J; bases not matched to a gene: 9. CDR1 is MNHNS and CDR2 is SASEGT in the germline V gene. The CDR3 contains 15 residues. The CDR3 DNA reads as TGTGCCAGCAGTGCCCAGGGGGGTACTGGCACTGAAGCTTTCTTT. It yields the protein CASSAQGGTGTEAFF.

The chain uses TRBV5-1 and TRBJ2-1; 7 nucleotides agree with TRBD2. Germline CDR1 and CDR2: SGHRS and YFSETQ. With V trimmed by 5 bases and J by 8 bases, 4 bases remained unmatched. The CDR3 is 12 residues long. In DNA form, the CDR3 reads TGCGCCAGCAGTCGTCGGGAGGATGAGCAGTTCTTC. Protein sequence: CASSRREDEQFF.

The chain has TRBV5-1 and TRBJ2-5; a weak D match, TRBD2 (6 bases). The CDR3 totals 14 residues. Germline V gene data show CDR1 as SGHRS and CDR2 as YFSETQ. V was shortened by 4 bases and J by 5 bases, with 15 bases between the two germline ends. The DNA for the CDR3 is TGCGCCAGCAGCAAAGGCGGGATGATCGAGACCCAGTACTTC. Protein product: CASSKGGMIETQYF. The full variable domain, in which reference TRBV5-1 and TRBJ2-5 provide the parts outside the CDR3, is KAGVTQTPRYLIKTRGQQVTLSCSPISGHRSVSWYQQTPGQGLQFLFEYFSETQRNKGNFPGRFSGRQFSNSRSEMNVSTLELGDSALYLCASSKGGMIETQYFGPGTRLLVL.

The V and J genes are TRBV7-2 and TRBJ1-1; no definite D call. The CDR3 sequence is 13 residues long. Trimming took off 1 base at V and 8 bases at J, with 11 bases between the two ends. Per the germline V gene, CDR1 is SGHTA and CDR2 is FQGNSA. CDR3 protein: CASSLGSLGEAFF. The CDR3 region has the DNA TGTGCCAGCAGCTTAGGGAGCCTAGGGGAAGCTTTCTTT.

The CDR3 nucleotides are TGTGCCTGGAGGGGACAGATGAACACTGAAGCTTTCTTT. This gives the protein CAWRGQMNTEAFF. The chain employs TRBV30 and TRBJ1-1; 7 bases are shared with TRBD1. CDR1 and CDR2 (germline): GTSNPN, SVGIG (reference sequence). The CDR3 is made up of 13 amino acids. After removal of 3 bases from V and 0 bases from J, the junction contained 1 base not matched to a gene.

The J gene is TRBJ2-7, the V gene TRBV5-3; maybe TRBD1 (6 bases). TRBV5-3 is recorded as an ORF, its role being uncertain. The CDR3 length is 16 residues. V was trimmed by 0 bases and J by 2 bases, leaving 15 bases between them. CDR3 sequence: CARSLVAQGITYEQYF. The CDR3 DNA follows: TGTGCCAGAAGCTTGGTTGCGCAGGGGATAACCTACGAGCAGTACTTC.

This clone showed up just once. V gene TRBV19 combines with J gene TRBJ2-5; D is uncertain. The CDR3 sequence is 12 residues long. The V and J ends lost 5 bases and 4 bases respectively, with 8 bases between them. In germline, CDR1 is LNHDA, CDR2 SQIVND (reference sequence). The DNA for the CDR3 is TGTGCCAGTAGTCTTAACACAGAGACCCAGTACTTC. Protein sequence: CASSLNTETQYF.

The chain has TRBV5-4 and TRBJ2-7, with D maybe TRBD2 (7 bases). Germline CDR1 and CDR2: SGHNT and YYREEE (reference sequence). CDR3 length equals 15 residues. Between the trimmed V and J ends, which lost 1 base and 3 bases, there was a span of 14 bases. CDR3 residues: CASSLRGAPRYEQYF. The DNA of the CDR3 is TGTGCCAGCAGCTTGCGGGGGGCACCGCGCTACGAGCAGTACTTC.

This clone has only a few counts. The V and J genes are TRBV28 and TRBJ2-7; D call uncertain. Looked up from germline, CDR1 is MDHEN and CDR2 is SYDVKM. Trimming removed 1 base at V and 7 bases at J, with 8 bases between. The CDR3 spans 12 residues. Here the CDR3 reads CASSLYRREQYF. In nucleotides, the CDR3 is TGTGCCAGCAGTTTATATAGGCGGGAGCAGTACTTC.

The chain has TRBV21-1 and TRBJ1-5; the DNA was not compared with TRBD1, the D call given in the table. TRBV21-1 is designated a pseudogene. The CDR3 consists of 16 residues. This CDR3 is CASSSLDRGMNQPQHF. The CDR3 bases are TGTGCCAGCAGCAGCCTAGACAGGGGGATGAATCAGCCCCAGCATTTT.

The chain combines TRBV4-3 with TRBJ1-4; no clear D. Germline CDR1 reads LGHNA; CDR2 reads YSLEER. CDR3 length: 15 amino acids. Trimming took 0 bases from V and 0 from J, leaving 5 bases between them. CDR3 residues: CASSQEPATNEKLFF. Here the CDR3 DNA reads TGCGCCAGCAGCCAAGAGCCAGCAACTAATGAAAAACTGTTTTTT.